Listed below are T cell receptor beta chains from one sample, sequenced in a study of shared clonotypes between healthy human individuals. TCRdb keeps only in-frame clones here, not all; method: immunoSEQ multiplex PCR. The sample holds about 110,000 clones, over 65% seen once. The specimen sequenced was memory CD8+ T cells sorted from blood. The receptors were sampled from a woman aged 30 to 39 in good health. Both conserved end residues are part of each CDR3. D genes are given only for firm matches. Rows may omit the clone size; those that give it use once, few, many or a size class.

>TRBV4-1|TRBD1|NA|13|TRBJ1-1
CASSLTGPTEAFF
TGCGCCAGCAGCTTGACAGGGCCCACTGAAGCTTTCTTT
>TRBV28|TRBD1|NA|16|TRBJ1-5
CASSFGYRGKVQPQHF
TGTGCCAGCAGTTTTGGTTACAGGGGGAAGGTTCAGCCCCAGCATTTT
>TRBV6-4|NA|many|13|TRBJ2-1
CASSDSDSNEQFF
TGTGCCAGCAGTGACTCGGACAGCAATGAGCAGTTCTTC
>TRBV9|NA|NA|15|TRBJ2-5
CASSLGDGHTETQYF
TGTGCCAGCAGCTTGGGGGACGGCCATACGGAGACCCAGTACTTC
>TRBV2|TRBD2|NA|16|TRBJ2-7
CASSVPSGRPSYEQYF
TGTGCCAGCAGTGTCCCTAGCGGGAGGCCCTCCTACGAGCAGTACTTC
>TRBV7-2|TRBD1|NA|14|TRBJ2-1
CASKEDRFNNEQFF
TGTGCCAGCAAGGAGGACAGGTTTAACAATGAGCAGTTCTTC
>TRBV5-4|NA|NA|14|TRBJ2-5
CASSLPNPGETQYF
TGTGCCAGCAGCTTGCCAAATCCCGGGGAGACCCAGTACTTC
>TRBV28|TRBD1|NA|17|TRBJ1-1
CASKHRTGGILNTEAFF
TGTGCCAGCAAACACCGGACAGGGGGGATCCTGAACACTGAAGCTTTCTTT
>TRBV7-6|NA|NA|12|TRBJ2-7
CASSSLDYEQYF
TGTGCCAGCAGCTCGCTGGACTACGAGCAGTACTTC
>TRBV15|TRBD2|NA|15|TRBJ2-1
CATSREGGSSNEQFF
TGTGCCACCAGCAGAGAGGGGGGGAGCTCCAATGAGCAGTTCTTC
>TRBV29-1|NA|NA|13|TRBJ2-7
CSVSRVEPYEQYF
TGCAGCGTTTCTCGGGTTGAACCCTACGAGCAGTACTTC
>TRBV19|NA|NA|15|TRBJ2-7
CASSATWTGLGAQYF
TGTGCCAGTAGTGCAACATGGACTGGCTTAGGAGCGCAGTACTTC
>TRBV5-6|NA|NA|14|TRBJ1-2
CASSPLGILYGYTF
TGTGCCAGCAGCCCACTAGGGATCCTCTATGGCTACACCTTC
>TRBV6-4|TRBD1|NA|15|TRBJ2-3
CASTPTGGEADTQYF
TGTGCCAGCACCCCGACAGGGGGTGAGGCAGATACGCAGTATTTT
>TRBV29-1|TRBD1|NA|13|TRBJ2-2
CSVTGANTGELFF
TGCAGCGTCACAGGGGCCAACACCGGGGAGCTGTTTTTT
>TRBV6-4|TRBD2|NA|15|TRBJ2-3
CASSIGSGSSDTQYF
TGTGCCAGCAGCATTGGCAGCGGGAGCTCCGATACGCAGTATTTT
>TRBV30|NA|NA|14|TRBJ1-2
CAWRLSLANYGYTF
TGTGCCTGGAGACTGAGCCTAGCTAACTATGGCTACACCTTC
>TRBV4-3|TRBD2|NA|14|TRBJ2-7
CASSQTSGYYEQYF
TGCGCCAGCAGCCAAACTAGCGGGTATTACGAGCAGTACTTC
>TRBV5-1|TRBD2|NA|15|TRBJ2-1
CASSLGLAGGPNRFF
TGCGCCAGCAGCTTGGGACTAGCGGGAGGGCCGAATCGGTTCTTC
>TRBV7-2|NA|many|13|TRBJ2-7
CASSPSGPYEQYF
TGTGCCAGCAGCCCCTCGGGACCCTACGAGCAGTACTTC
>TRBV6-1|TRBD1|few|11|TRBJ2-7
CASGQGDEQYF
TGTGCCAGCGGACAGGGGGACGAGCAGTACTTC
>TRBV6-1|TRBD2|many|15|TRBJ2-7
CASSEGTSGSNEQYF
TGTGCCAGCAGTGAGGGGACTAGCGGGAGCAACGAGCAGTACTTC
>TRBV29-1|NA|NA|14|TRBJ1-2
CSVEGPGSNYGYTF
TGCAGCGTTGAAGGGCCAGGGTCCAACTATGGCTACACCTTC
>TRBV28|NA|once|16|TRBJ1-2
CASSFYLRGLPDGYTF
TGTGCCAGCAGTTTTTATCTCCGGGGGCTCCCCGATGGCTACACCTTC
>TRBV4-2|NA|many|14|TRBJ1-2
CASSQLDTDYGYTF
TGTGCCAGCAGCCAACTGGACACGGACTATGGCTACACCTTC
>TRBV25-1|TRBD1|few|16|TRBJ2-7
CASSAYSGTGGNEQYF
TGTGCCAGCAGTGCCTATTCCGGGACAGGGGGCAACGAGCAGTACTTC
>TRBV9|NA|NA|17|TRBJ1-2
CASSGLAFGGRGYGYTF
TGTGCCAGCAGCGGATTGGCGTTTGGAGGGAGGGGCTATGGCTACACCTTC
>TRBV7-8|NA|NA|15|TRBJ2-5
CASSSWDLSQKTQYF
TGTGCCAGCAGCTCCTGGGACCTCAGTCAAAAGACCCAGTACTTC
>TRBV21-1|NA|NA|12|TRBJ2-7
CANRVPSYEQYF
TGTGCGAACAGGGTCCCTTCCTACGAGCAGTACTTC
>TRBV19|TRBD2|NA|17|TRBJ2-1
CASSTRIAGDSYNEQFF
TGTGCCAGTAGTACCAGAATAGCGGGAGATAGCTACAATGAGCAGTTCTTC
>TRBV9|TRBD2|few|14|TRBJ2-1
CASSVGGGSDEQFF
TGTGCCAGCAGCGTAGGGGGCGGGAGCGATGAGCAGTTCTTC
>TRBV19|TRBD2|NA|16|TRBJ2-1
CASSVTREGGFNEQFF
TGTGCCAGTAGTGTGACACGGGAGGGTGGCTTCAATGAGCAGTTCTTC
>TRBV5-1|NA|NA|15|TRBJ2-7
CASSFVSGGSYEQYF
TGCGCCAGCAGCTTCGTGAGCGGCGGCTCCTACGAGCAGTACTTC
>TRBV18|NA|few|14|TRBJ1-5
CASSPGGNDQPQHF
TGTGCCAGCTCACCAGGGGGAAACGATCAGCCCCAGCATTTT
>TRBV4-2|TRBD2|NA|15|TRBJ2-3
CASSPQREARDTQYF
TGTGCCAGCAGCCCGCAGCGGGAGGCACGGGATACGCAGTATTTT
>TRBV7-9|TRBD2|NA|14|TRBJ2-3
CASSLGEGGDTQYF
TGTGCCAGCAGCTTGGGGGAGGGAGGAGATACGCAGTATTTT
>TRBV7-9|NA|NA|15|TRBJ2-7
CASSQRGALSYEQYF
TGTGCCAGCAGCCAACGCGGGGCTCTATCCTACGAGCAGTACTTC
>TRBV11-2|TRBD2|NA|17|TRBJ2-5
CASSLWTSGQGTETQYF
TGTGCCAGCAGCTTATGGACTAGCGGCCAAGGGACCGAGACCCAGTACTTC
>TRBV7-8|NA|many|16|TRBJ2-5
CASSSYSRTAEETQYF
TGTGCCAGCAGCTCCTACAGCCGGACAGCCGAAGAGACCCAGTACTTC
>TRBV27|NA|NA|16|TRBJ1-5
CASVRRRKNGNQPQHF
TGTGCCAGCGTGAGGCGCCGAAAAAACGGCAATCAGCCCCAGCATTTT
>TRBV9|NA|few|11|TRBJ2-7
CASSPGHEQYF
TGTGCCAGCAGCCCCGGGCACGAGCAGTACTTC
>TRBV2|TRBD2|NA|15|TRBJ2-1
CAGRLAGETYNEQFF
TGTGCCGGCCGACTAGCGGGAGAAACCTACAATGAGCAGTTCTTC
>TRBV7-3|NA|NA|12|TRBJ1-1
CASSLNGGQAFF
TGTGCCAGCAGCTTAAATGGGGGCCAAGCTTTCTTT
>TRBV14|NA|NA|13|TRBJ2-2
CATQGPGFGELFF
TGTGCCACCCAGGGGCCAGGGTTCGGGGAGCTGTTTTTT
>TRBV2|NA|NA|15|TRBJ2-2
CASTRGIANTGELFF
TGTGCCAGCACAAGGGGCATCGCGAACACCGGGGAGCTGTTTTTT
>TRBV7-2|NA|NA|15|TRBJ2-1
CASSSRGDPYNEQFF
TGTGCCAGCAGCTCCCGAGGAGATCCATACAATGAGCAGTTCTTC